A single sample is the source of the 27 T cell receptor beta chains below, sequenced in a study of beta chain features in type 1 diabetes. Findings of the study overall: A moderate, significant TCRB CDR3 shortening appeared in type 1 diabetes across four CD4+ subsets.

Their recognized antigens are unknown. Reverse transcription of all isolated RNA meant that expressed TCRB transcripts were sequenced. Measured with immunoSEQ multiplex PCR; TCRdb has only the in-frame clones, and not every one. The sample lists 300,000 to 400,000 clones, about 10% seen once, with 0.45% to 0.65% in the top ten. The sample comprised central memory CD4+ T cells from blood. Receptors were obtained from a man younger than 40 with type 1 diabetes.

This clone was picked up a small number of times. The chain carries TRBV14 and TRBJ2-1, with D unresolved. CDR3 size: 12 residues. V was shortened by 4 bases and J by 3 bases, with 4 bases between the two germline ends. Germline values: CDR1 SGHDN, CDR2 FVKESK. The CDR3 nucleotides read TGTGCCAGCAGCCTCGTCTACAATGAGCAGTTCTTC. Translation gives CASSLVYNEQFF.

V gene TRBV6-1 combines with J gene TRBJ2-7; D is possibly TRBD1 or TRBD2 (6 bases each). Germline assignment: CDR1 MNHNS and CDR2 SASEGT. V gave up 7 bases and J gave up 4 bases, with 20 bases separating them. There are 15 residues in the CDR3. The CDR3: CASTHHGEGGYEQYF. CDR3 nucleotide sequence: TGTGCCAGCACTCACCACGGAGAGGGGGGATACGAGCAGTACTTC.

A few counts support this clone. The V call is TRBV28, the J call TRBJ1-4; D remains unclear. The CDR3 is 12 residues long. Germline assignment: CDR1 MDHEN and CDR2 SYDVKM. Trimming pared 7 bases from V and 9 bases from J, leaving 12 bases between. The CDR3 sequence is CASTDPSQKLFF. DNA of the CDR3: TGTGCCAGCACGGACCCGAGTCAAAAACTGTTTTTT.

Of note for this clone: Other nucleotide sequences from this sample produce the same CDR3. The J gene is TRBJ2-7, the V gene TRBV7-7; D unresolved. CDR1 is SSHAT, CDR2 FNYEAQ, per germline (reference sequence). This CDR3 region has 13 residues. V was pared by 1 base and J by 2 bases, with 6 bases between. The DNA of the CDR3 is TGTGCCAGCAGCTTAGGTCTAGCCTACGAGCAGTACTTC. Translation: CASSLGLAYEQYF.

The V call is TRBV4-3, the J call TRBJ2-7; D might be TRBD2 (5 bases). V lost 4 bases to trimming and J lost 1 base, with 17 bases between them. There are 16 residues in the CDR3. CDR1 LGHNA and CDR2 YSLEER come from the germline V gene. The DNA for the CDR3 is TGCGCCAGCAGCCCACGCCCCAAGCGGACTTCCTACGAGCAGTACTTC. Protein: CASSPRPKRTSYEQYF.

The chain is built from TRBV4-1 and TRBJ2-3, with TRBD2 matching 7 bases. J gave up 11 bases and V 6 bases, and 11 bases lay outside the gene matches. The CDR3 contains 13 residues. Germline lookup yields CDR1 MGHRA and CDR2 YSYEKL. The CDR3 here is CASSWGLNGEQYF. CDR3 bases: TGCGCCAGCAGTTGGGGACTAAACGGGGAGCAGTATTTT.

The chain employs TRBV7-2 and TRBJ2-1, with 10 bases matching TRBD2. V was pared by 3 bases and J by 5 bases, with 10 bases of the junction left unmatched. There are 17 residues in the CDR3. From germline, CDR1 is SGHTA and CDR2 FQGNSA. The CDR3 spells CASSFPPQREGDNEQFF. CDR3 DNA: TGTGCCAGCAGCTTCCCCCCCCAGCGGGAGGGTGACAATGAGCAGTTCTTC.

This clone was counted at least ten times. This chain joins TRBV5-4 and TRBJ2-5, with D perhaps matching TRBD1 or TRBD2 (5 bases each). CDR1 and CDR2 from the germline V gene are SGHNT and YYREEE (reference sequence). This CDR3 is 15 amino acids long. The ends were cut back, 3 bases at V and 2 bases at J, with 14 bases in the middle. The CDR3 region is CASSYPAGTQETQYF. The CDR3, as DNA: TGTGCCAGCAGCTACCCGGCAGGGACGCAAGAGACCCAGTACTTC.

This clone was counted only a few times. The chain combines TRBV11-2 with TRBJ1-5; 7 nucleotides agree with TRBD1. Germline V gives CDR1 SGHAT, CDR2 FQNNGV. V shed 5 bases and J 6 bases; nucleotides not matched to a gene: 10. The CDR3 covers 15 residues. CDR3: CASSPTTGVSQPQHF. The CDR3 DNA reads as TGTGCCAGCAGCCCTACTACAGGGGTTAGTCAGCCCCAGCATTTT.

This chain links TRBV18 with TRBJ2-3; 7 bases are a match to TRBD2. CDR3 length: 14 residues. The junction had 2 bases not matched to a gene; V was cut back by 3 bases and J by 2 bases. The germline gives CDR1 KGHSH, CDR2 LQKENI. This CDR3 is CASSPTSDTDTQYF. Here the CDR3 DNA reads TGTGCCAGCTCACCTACTAGCGACACAGATACGCAGTATTTT.

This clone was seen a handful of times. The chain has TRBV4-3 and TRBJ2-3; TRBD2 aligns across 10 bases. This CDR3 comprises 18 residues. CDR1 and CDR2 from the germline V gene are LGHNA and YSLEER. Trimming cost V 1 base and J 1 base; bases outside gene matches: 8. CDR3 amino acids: CASSQVSRLAGGTDTQYF. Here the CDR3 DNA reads TGCGCCAGCAGCCAAGTATCCCGGCTAGCGGGAGGCACAGATACGCAGTATTTT.

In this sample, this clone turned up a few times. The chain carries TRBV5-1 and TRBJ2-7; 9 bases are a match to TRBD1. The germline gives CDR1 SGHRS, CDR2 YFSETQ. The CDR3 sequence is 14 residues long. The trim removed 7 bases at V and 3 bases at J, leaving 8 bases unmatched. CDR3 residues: CASAEGTGNYEQYF. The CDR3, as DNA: TGCGCCAGCGCGGAGGGGACAGGGAACTACGAGCAGTACTTC.

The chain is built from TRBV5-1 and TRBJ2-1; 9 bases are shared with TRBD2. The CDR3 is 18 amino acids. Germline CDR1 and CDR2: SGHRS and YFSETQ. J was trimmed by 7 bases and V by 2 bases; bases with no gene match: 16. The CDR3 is CASSLTGTSLGLVNEQFF. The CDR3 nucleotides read TGCGCCAGCAGCTTAACCGGGACTAGCCTGGGATTAGTAAATGAGCAGTTCTTC.

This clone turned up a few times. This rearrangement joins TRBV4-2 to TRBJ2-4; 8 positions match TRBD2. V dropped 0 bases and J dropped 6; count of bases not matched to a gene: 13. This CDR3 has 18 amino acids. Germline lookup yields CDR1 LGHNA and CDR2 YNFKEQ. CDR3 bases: TGTGCCAGCAGCCAAGATTGGTGGCCAGCGGGAGTTATAAACATTCAGTACTTC. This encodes CASSQDWWPAGVINIQYF.

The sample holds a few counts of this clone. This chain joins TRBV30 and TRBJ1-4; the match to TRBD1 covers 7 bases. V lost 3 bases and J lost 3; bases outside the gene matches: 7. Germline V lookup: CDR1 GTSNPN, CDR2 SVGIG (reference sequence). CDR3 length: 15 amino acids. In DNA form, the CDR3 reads TGTGCCTGGAGCCCCACCGACAGGGCTAATGAAAAACTGTTTTTT. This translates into CAWSPTDRANEKLFF. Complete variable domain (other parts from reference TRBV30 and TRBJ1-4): SQTIHQWPATLVQPVGSPLSLECTVEGTSNPNLYWYRQAAGRGLQLLFYSVGIGQISSEVPQNLSASRPQDRQFILSSKKLLLSDSGFYLCAWSPTDRANEKLFFGSGTQLSVL.

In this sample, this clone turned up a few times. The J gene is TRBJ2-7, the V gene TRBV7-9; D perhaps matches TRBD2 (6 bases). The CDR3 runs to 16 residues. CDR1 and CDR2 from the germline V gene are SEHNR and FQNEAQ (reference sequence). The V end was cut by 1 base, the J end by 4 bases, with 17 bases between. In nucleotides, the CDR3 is TGTGCCAGCAGCTTAGTCCCTATCTCGGGAGCGTACGAGCAGTACTTC. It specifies CASSLVPISGAYEQYF.

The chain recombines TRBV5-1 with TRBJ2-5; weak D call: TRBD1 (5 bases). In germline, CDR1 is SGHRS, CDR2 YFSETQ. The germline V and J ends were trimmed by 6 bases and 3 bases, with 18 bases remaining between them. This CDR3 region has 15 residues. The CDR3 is CASNFDSPTEETQYF. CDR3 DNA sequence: TGCGCCAGCAACTTCGACAGTCCCACGGAAGAGACCCAGTACTTC.

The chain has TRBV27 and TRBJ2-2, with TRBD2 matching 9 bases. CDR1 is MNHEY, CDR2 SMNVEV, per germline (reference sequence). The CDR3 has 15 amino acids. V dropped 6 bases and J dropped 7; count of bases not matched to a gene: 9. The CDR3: CASSQRLAAYGELFF. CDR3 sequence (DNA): TGTGCCAGCAGCCAAAGACTAGCGGCATACGGGGAGCTGTTTTTT.

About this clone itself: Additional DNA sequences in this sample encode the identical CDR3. The CDR3 bases are TGTGCCAGCAGCCCGGGGTTGAACTATGGCTACACCTTC. Its translation is CASSPGLNYGYTF. This chain joins TRBV5-4 and TRBJ1-2; no firm D call. Germline values: CDR1 SGHNT, CDR2 YYREEE (reference sequence). V was pared by 4 bases and J by 2 bases, with 9 bases between. The CDR3 has 13 residues.

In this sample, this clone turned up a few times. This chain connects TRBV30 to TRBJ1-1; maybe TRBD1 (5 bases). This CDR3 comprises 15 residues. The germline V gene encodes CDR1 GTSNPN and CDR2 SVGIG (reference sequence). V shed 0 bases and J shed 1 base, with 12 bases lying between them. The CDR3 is CAWSVFGTANTEAFF. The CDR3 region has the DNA TGTGCCTGGAGTGTATTTGGGACGGCGAACACTGAAGCTTTCTTT.

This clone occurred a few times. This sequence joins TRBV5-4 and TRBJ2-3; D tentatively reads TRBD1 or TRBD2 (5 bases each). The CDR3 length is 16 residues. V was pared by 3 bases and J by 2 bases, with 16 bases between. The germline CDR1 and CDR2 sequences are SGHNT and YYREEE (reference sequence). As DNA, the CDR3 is TGTGCCAGCAGCTCCCCCCCGGGGCCCAACACAGATACGCAGTATTTT. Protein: CASSSPPGPNTDTQYF. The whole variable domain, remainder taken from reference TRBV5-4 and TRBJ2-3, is ETGVTQSPTHLIKTRGQQVTLRCSSQSGHNTVSWYQQALGQGPQFIFQYYREEENGRGNFPPRFSGLQFPNYSSELNVNALELDDSALYLCASSSPPGPNTDTQYFGPGTRLTVL.

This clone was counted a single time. CDR3 sequence (DNA): TGTGCCAGCAGCCAAGGGACTTCCTACAATGAGCAGTTCTTC. Its translation: CASSQGTSYNEQFF. The chain joins TRBV7-8 to TRBJ2-1; a weak D match, TRBD2 (6 bases). V dropped 5 bases and J dropped 1 base, with 9 bases sitting between them. Germline CDR1 SGHVS, CDR2 FQNEAQ. This CDR3 region has 14 residues.

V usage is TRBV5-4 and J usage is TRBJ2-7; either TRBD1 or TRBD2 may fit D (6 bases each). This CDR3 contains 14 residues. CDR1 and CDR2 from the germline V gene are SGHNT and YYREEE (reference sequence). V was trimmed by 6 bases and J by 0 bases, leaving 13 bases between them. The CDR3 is CASKWKGGSYEQYF. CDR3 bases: TGTGCCAGCAAGTGGAAGGGGGGCTCCTACGAGCAGTACTTC.

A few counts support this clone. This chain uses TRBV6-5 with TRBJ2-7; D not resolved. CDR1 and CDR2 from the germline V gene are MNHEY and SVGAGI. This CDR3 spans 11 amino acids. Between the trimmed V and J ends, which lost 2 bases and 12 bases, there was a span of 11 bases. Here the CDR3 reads CASSYGRSVYF. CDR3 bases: TGTGCCAGCAGTTACGGTCGGAGCGTGTACTTC.

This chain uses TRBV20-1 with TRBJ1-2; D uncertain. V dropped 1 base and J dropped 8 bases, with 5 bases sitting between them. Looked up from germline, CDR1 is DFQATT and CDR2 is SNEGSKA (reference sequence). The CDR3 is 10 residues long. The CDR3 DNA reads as TGCAGTGCTAGAGGGGAGGGCTACACCTTC. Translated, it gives CSARGEGYTF.

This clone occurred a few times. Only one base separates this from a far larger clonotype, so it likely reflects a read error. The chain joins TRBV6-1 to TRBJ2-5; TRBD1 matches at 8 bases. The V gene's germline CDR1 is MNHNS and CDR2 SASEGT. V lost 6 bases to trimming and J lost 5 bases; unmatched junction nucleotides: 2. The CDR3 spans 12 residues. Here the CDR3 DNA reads TGTGCCAGCAGCCGGGACAGGGAGACCCAGTACTTC. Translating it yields CASSRDRETQYF.

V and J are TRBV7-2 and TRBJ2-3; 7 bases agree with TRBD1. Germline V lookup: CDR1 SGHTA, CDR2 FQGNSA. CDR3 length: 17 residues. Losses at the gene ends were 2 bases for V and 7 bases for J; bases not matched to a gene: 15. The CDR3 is CASSLLMTGLPSNTQYF. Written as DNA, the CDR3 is TGTGCCAGCAGCTTACTTATGACAGGGCTCCCTTCAAATACGCAGTATTTT. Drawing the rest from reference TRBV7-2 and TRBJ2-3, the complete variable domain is GAGVSQSPSNKVTEKGKDVELRCDPISGHTALYWYRQSLGQGLEFLIYFQGNSAPDKSGLPSDRFSAERTGGSVSTLTIQRTQQEDSAVYLCASSLLMTGLPSNTQYFGPGTRLTVL.